This T cell receptor (beta chain) derives from a study of a mutant IDH1 vaccine in newly diagnosed glioma (dated by TCRdb to the early 2020s). Broadly, across the study: Patients were given eight vaccinations, in weeks 1, 3, 5, 7, 11, 15, 19 and 23, which matched visits V03 through V10. For exploratory analyses, about 25 treated patients had longitudinal TCRB deep sequencing done wherever samples were available. Vaccination was initiated 4-6 weeks after radiotherapy alone, or concurrently with temozolomide cycles in the chemotherapy-containing groups. Peripheral blood was drawn at six visits: V03 (baseline), V05, V07, V10, V12 and V13. Of the 25 to 40 treated patients, about 62% were male and 37.5% were female, and the mean age was roughly 40 years. Prior to enrollment, standard therapy consisting of radiotherapy alone, temozolomide alone, or radiochemotherapy with temozolomide had been administered to patients, with the combination being received by most patients.

Receptors were amplified or captured by the immunoSEQ multiplex PCR assay. Rearranged TCR beta chain sequences were amplified using the hsTCRB Kit according to the manufacturer's protocol. TCRB libraries were sequenced on an Illumina MiSeq. Turning to the authors' computational methods: The proprietary platform of the kit vendor was used for demultiplexing, trimming and gene mapping. The table comes from immuneACCESS by way of TCRdb, which keeps in-frame sequences with V and J called. Part of the clones is missing from these tables; in studies checked, under half for an unresolved V gene and the rest for unknown reasons. V, J and clone size reflect that table, while D and trimming were determined from the DNA. In all, the sample holds 25,000 to 35,000 clones, and roughly 80% of those were seen once. Around 8% of the sample belongs to the ten largest clones. This clone has only one observation. There is no known antigen for this receptor. Per-nucleotide qualities are absent, and no much larger clonotype sits a single base away.

Reading the label with the study, this specimen's time point is: week 23, last vaccination. Every vaccine dose consisted of 300 ug of a 20-mer mutant IDH1 peptide in Montanide, administered subcutaneously together with topical imiquimod. All donors had newly diagnosed IDH1-mutant astrocytomas of WHO grade 3 or 4 that showed loss of nuclear ATRX. The samples were drawn from NOA16, a multicentre, single-arm, open-label phase I trial in Germany that tested a mutant IDH1 peptide vaccine in humans for the first time. Genomic DNA for TCRB sequencing was isolated from EDTA blood with the DNeasy Blood and Tissue Kit. Cut back by 4 bases and 5 bases, the V and J ends lie 16 bases apart. Measured from the cysteine to the phenylalanine, the CDR3 is 15 residues long. Only the CDR3 part of the read is kept: 45 bases, read in frame from the first base. According to the germline V gene, CDR1 reads SGHTS and CDR2 reads YDEGEE.

Points the paper makes about the study in general: Across multiple MHC alleles, vaccine-induced immune responses were seen in more than 90% of patients. Selection of PBMC samples for TCRB deep sequencing was based on availability. Pseudoprogression appeared unrelated to alterations in the top peripheral T cell clonotypes detected by TCRB sequencing. The authors noted that analyses of patient blood samples could not be reproduced because of sample limitations.

This TCR was sampled from a woman aged 18-29 years with glioma. Material: PBMCs, obtained from a glioma patient whose treatment included an IDH1 peptide vaccine. The chain couples TRBV5-8 to TRBJ2-1; a confident D gene designation cannot be given. The CDR3 protein: CASSPIGRSDNEQFF. Here is the DNA: TGTGCCAGCAGCCCCATTGGACGGAGTGACAATGAGCAGTTCTTC.